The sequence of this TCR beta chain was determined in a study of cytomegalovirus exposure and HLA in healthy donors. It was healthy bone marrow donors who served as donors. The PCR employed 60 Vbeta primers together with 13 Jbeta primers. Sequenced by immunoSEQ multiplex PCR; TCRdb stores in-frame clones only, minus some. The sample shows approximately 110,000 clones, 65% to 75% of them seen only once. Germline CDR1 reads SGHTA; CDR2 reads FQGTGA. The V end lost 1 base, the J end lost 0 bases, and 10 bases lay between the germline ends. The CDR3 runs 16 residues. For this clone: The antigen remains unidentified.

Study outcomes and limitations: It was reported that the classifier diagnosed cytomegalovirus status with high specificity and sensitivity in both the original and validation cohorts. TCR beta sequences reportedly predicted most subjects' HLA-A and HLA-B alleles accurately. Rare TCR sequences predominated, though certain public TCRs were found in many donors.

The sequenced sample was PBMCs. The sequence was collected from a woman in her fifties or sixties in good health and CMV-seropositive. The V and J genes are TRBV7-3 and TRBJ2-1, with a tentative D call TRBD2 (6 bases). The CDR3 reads CASSLRAGRSYNEQFF. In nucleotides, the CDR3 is TGTGCCAGCAGCTTAAGGGCGGGGCGCTCCTACAATGAGCAGTTCTTC.